The rows below give T cell receptor beta chains drawn from one sample of a study of T cells expressing NK-cell markers. TCRdb reprocessed the 5' RACE reads and reports one entry per CDR3 protein, with no DNA. The sample data list roughly 420,000 distinct CDR3 sequences. The sequencing sample was made of blood T cells: a sorted CD56 or NKG2C T cell subset, CD4+ or CD8+ T cells, or bulk PBMC T cells (not recorded which). Receptors originate from a woman between 18 and 70 years old in good health. The CDR3 runs from the conserved cysteine through the conserved F or W.

>TRBV20-1|TRBJ2-5
CSARDLRSGGGIQETQYF
>TRBV11-1|TRBJ2-1
CASSLYGSGGRSYNEQFF
>TRBV5-5|TRBJ2-5
CASSLEWTQETQYF
>TRBV18|TRBJ2-7
CASSTVWMGNSYEQYF
>TRBV6-2/TRBV6-3|TRBJ2-4
CASSYPNEPGLAKNIQYF
>TRBV6-1|TRBJ2-1
CASSLRGGRPYNEQFF
>TRBV6-2/TRBV6-3|TRBJ2-5
CASSRLEVGLYF
>TRBV7-9|TRBJ2-5
CASSSIPGNQETQYF
>TRBV5-1|TRBJ1-2
CARQPGQGPGYTF
>TRBV4-3|TRBJ2-3
CASSQGWPALAGVRDTQYF
>TRBV4-3|TRBJ2-1
CASSPGGGEYNEQFF
>TRBV4-1|TRBJ1-4
CASSRAGTGEKLFF
>TRBV12-3/TRBV12-4|TRBJ1-3
CASSPIGGNTIYF
>TRBV28|TRBJ2-7
CASSFRGTDEQYF
>TRBV6-2/TRBV6-3|TRBJ1-1
CASSDRGNTEAFF
>TRBV6-2/TRBV6-3|TRBJ2-7
CASSYYGLAYEQYF
>TRBV18|TRBJ2-1
CASSPGLYDEQFF
>TRBV19|TRBJ2-1
CASSLHGRATRYNEQFF
>TRBV20-1|TRBJ2-7
CSASGTSGPYEQYF
>TRBV20-1|TRBJ2-7
CSARDAKREITYEQYF
>TRBV20-1|TRBJ2-2
CSARGDISSNTGELFF
>TRBV15|TRBJ1-4
CATSEGRDRGEKLFF
>TRBV5-1|TRBJ1-4
CASSFGGAYVNEKLFF
>TRBV20-1|TRBJ1-1
CSASPQGMNTEAFF
>TRBV4-1|TRBJ1-6
CASSQDNGTPLHF
>TRBV4-3|TRBJ1-2
CASSHQRPGAIAGYTF
>TRBV27|TRBJ1-6
CASSKPHGRFSSSPLHF